This T cell receptor (beta chain) derives from a study of cytomegalovirus exposure and HLA in healthy donors. Study-wide results and caveats: Sequencing depth across donors, presence/absence analyses assumed, was roughly uniform. Exclusion applied to some V segments, including TRBV6-2 and TRBV6-3, as they were indistinguishable. TCR beta sequences reportedly predicted most subjects' HLA-A and HLA-B alleles accurately.

With 60 Vbeta and 13 Jbeta primers, the PCR was carried out. The assay was immunoSEQ multiplex PCR, and TCRdb's table has in-frame clones only and misses some. The table includes about 150,000 clones, over 60% detected once. V was shortened by 3 bases and J by 0 bases, with 24 bases between the two germline ends. There are 20 residues in the CDR3. CDR1 and CDR2 (germline): LNHDA, SQIVND (reference sequence). Of note for this clone: The target antigen is unknown.

Sequencing was done on a sample of PBMCs. This TCR was sampled from a woman aged 30 to 39 in good health and CMV-seronegative. V gene TRBV19 combines with J gene TRBJ1-3; perhaps TRBD1 as D (6 bases). The CDR3 DNA follows: TGTGCCAGTAGTATGGGGACGGTCAGGGGAGAGGTAATCTCTGGAAACACCATATATTTT. It specifies CASSMGTVRGEVISGNTIYF.